The sequence of this T cell receptor (beta chain) was determined in a study of shared clonotypes between healthy human individuals. Study outcomes and limitations: Among non-shared clonotypes, generation probabilities were lower than among those shared by all four donors.

Of note for this clone: Its antigen is not identified.

Germline values: CDR1 MNHNS, CDR2 SASEGT. This CDR3 spans 14 amino acids. Trimming pared 7 bases from V and 8 bases from J, leaving 18 bases between. Original methodology: Junction-only sequences without quality scores were provided by ImmunoSEQ, so filtering was different. Data came from immunoSEQ multiplex PCR; TCRdb stores just in-frame clones and leaves some out. V and J calls and clone size are those listed in that table; D and trimming were worked out from the DNA. The sample carries 2 million to 3 million clones, 80% to 95% recorded once. This TCR was recovered from a man in his late teens or twenties in good health. Some clones in this sample may be carry-over from other donors' samples. The chain links TRBV6-1 to TRBJ2-4; D possibly corresponds to TRBD1 (6 bases). The sequenced sample was naive CD4+ T cells from PBMCs. The subset: CD45RA+ positively selected. CDR3 nucleotides: TGTGCCAGCAACCTACAGGGAAGACTGGACATTCAGTACTTC. Protein product: CASNLQGRLDIQYF.